Listed here are 14 T cell receptor beta chains from one sample, sequenced in a study of T cells after yellow fever vaccination. TCRdb itself ran the 5' RACE reads through MiXCR, one entry per CDR3 protein. The repertoire has 300,000 to 350,000 distinct CDR3 sequences, 3.5% to 5% of them found once; the top ten carry roughly a fifth. Source: PBMCs, taken 15 days after the yellow fever booster vaccination. The receptor set was obtained from a man aged 18 to 30 who received the YFV17D yellow fever vaccine.

This clonotype was found many times. The chain uses TRBV5-1 and TRBJ2-7; weak D call: TRBD1 (5 bases). Germline loops: CDR1 SGHRS, CDR2 YFSETQ. Trimming shortened V by 4 bases and J by 9 bases, and 23 bases separated the two germline ends. The CDR3 has 15 amino acids. CDR3 sequence (DNA): TGCGCCAGCAGCCGAAATCAGCAGGGCTTGCTAGGGCAGTACTTC. Its translation: CASSRNQQGLLGQYF.

This clonotype has more than one count but fewer than ten. The rearrangement links TRBV5-1 to TRBJ2-2; 7 positions agree with TRBD1. The CDR3 has 15 residues. Per the germline V gene, CDR1 is SGHRS and CDR2 is YFSETQ. J gave up 2 bases and V 2 bases, and 3 bases lay outside the gene matches. In DNA form, the CDR3 reads TGCGCCAGCAGCTTCGCAGGGGGTAACACCGGGGAGCTGTTTTTT. It yields the protein CASSFAGGNTGELFF.

This clonotype was seen at least ten times. The chain employs TRBV29-1 and TRBJ1-2, with TRBD1 matching 8 bases. V lost 2 bases to trimming and J lost 4 bases; unmatched junction nucleotides: 6. The germline gives CDR1 SQVTM, CDR2 ANQGSEA. This CDR3 has 14 amino acids. The CDR3 coding sequence is TGCAGCGTTGAAAGACAGGGGCTGACCTATGGCTACACCTTC. Amino acids: CSVERQGLTYGYTF. The full variable domain, its missing parts supplied by reference TRBV29-1 and TRBJ1-2, is SAVISQKPSRDICQRGTSLTIQCQVDSQVTMMFWYRQQPGQSLTLIATANQGSEATYESGFVIDKFPISRPNLTFSTLTVSNMSPEDSSIYLCSVERQGLTYGYTFGSGTRLTVV.

The chain links TRBV4-2 to TRBJ2-2; D may be TRBD2 (5 bases). Germline assignment: CDR1 LGHNA and CDR2 YNFKEQ. The CDR3 loop spans 15 amino acids. V shed 0 bases and J shed 6 bases, with 11 bases lying between them. The CDR3 sequence: CASSQDPGIPGELFF. CDR3 DNA: TGTGCCAGCAGCCAAGACCCCGGGATCCCCGGGGAGCTGTTTTTT.

This clonotype occurred a few times. The V and J genes are TRBV4-1 and TRBJ1-6; the D is unclear. CDR3 length: 14 amino acids. Germline CDR1 and CDR2: MGHRA and YSYEKL. V lost 5 bases and J 9 bases, leaving 14 bases between the germline ends. The DNA for the CDR3 is TGCGCCAGCAGCTTCGCCGGTACGAGTTCACCCCTCCACTTT. Amino acid sequence: CASSFAGTSSPLHF.

This clonotype was picked up many times. The chain links TRBV15 to TRBJ2-3, with 8 bases that match TRBD1. CDR3 length equals 16 residues. In germline, CDR1 is LNHNV, CDR2 YYDKDF (reference sequence). After removal of 3 bases from V and 2 bases from J, the junction contained 7 bases not matched to a gene. In DNA, the CDR3 is TGTGCCACCAGCAGGTCTGCAGGGGGCGACACAGATACGCAGTATTTT. Translation gives CATSRSAGGDTDTQYF.

Many counts were recorded for this clonotype. The V gene is TRBV6-6, the J gene TRBJ2-3; D is ambiguous. Per the germline V gene, CDR1 is MNHNY and CDR2 is SVGAGI (reference sequence). The V gene lost 0 bases and the J gene lost 1 base, with 8 bases spanning the gap. The CDR3 consists of 15 residues. The CDR3 DNA is TGTGCCAGCAGTTACTCAAATACAGGCACAGATACGCAGTATTTT. It codes for CASSYSNTGTDTQYF.

This clonotype was observed at least ten times. V gene TRBV6-5 combines with J gene TRBJ1-6; D gene ambiguous. There are 12 residues in the CDR3. In germline, CDR1 is MNHEY, CDR2 SVGAGI. V lost 6 bases and J lost 4, with 4 bases in between. CDR3 DNA: TGTGCCAGCAGAATTTATAATTCACCCCTCCACTTT. This sequence encodes CASRIYNSPLHF.

V is TRBV9 and J is TRBJ1-6; 9 bases fit TRBD1. This CDR3 comprises 14 residues. With 3 bases clipped from V and 8 bases from J, the junction kept 3 bases outside the gene matches. The germline V gene has CDR1 SGDLS and CDR2 YYNGEE. The CDR3 nucleotides are TGTGCCAGCAGCGACGGACAGGGGTATTCACCCCTCCACTTT. Translating gives CASSDGQGYSPLHF.

The table lists this clonotype with many counts. The V call is TRBV20-1, the J call TRBJ2-3; D may be TRBD2 (6 bases). This CDR3 contains 13 residues. The V end was cut by 5 bases, the J end by 5 bases, with 14 bases between. Germline CDR1 DFQATT, CDR2 SNEGSKA (reference sequence). This chain's CDR3 is CSALGGTLDTQYF. The CDR3 DNA follows: TGCAGTGCTTTGGGGGGTACCCTAGATACGCAGTATTTT.

V usage is TRBV7-2 and J usage is TRBJ1-3; TRBD1 might be the D (5 bases). Germline V gene data show CDR1 as SGHTA and CDR2 as FQGNSA. The V and J ends lost 5 bases and 0 bases respectively, with 11 bases between them. The CDR3 spans 15 residues. Written as DNA, the CDR3 is TGTGCCAGCAGCCGTCCAGGGAGCTCTGGAAACACCATATATTTT. Its protein product is CASSRPGSSGNTIYF. The variable domain in full, completed from reference TRBV7-2 and TRBJ1-3, reads GAGVSQSPSNKVTEKGKDVELRCDPISGHTALYWYRQSLGQGLEFLIYFQGNSAPDKSGLPSDRFSAERTGGSVSTLTIQRTQQEDSAVYLCASSRPGSSGNTIYFGEGSWLTVV.

This clonotype was observed at least ten times. The gene calls are TRBV6-6 and TRBJ2-3, with TRBD2 matching over 7 bases. J was trimmed by 0 bases and V by 6 bases; bases with no gene match: 6. Germline CDR1 is MNHNY and CDR2 is SVGAGI (reference sequence). This CDR3 is built from 15 residues. Here the CDR3 DNA reads TGTGCCAGCAGCTTACTAGCGCCCAGCACAGATACGCAGTATTTT. Translated, it gives CASSLLAPSTDTQYF.

This clonotype was detected many times. The J gene is TRBJ2-7, the V gene TRBV6-1; the D gene is possibly TRBD1 (5 bases). V shed 7 bases and J shed 0 bases, with 16 bases lying between them. CDR1 MNHNS and CDR2 SASEGT come from the germline V gene. CDR3 size: 15 residues. Here the CDR3 reads CASTREYDSSYEQYV. DNA of the CDR3: TGTGCCAGCACGCGAGAGTACGACAGCTCCTACGAGCAGTACGTC.

This clonotype was observed at least ten times. This chain connects TRBV20-1 to TRBJ1-1; the match to TRBD1 covers 8 bases. Germline loops: CDR1 DFQATT, CDR2 SNEGSKA (reference sequence). V dropped 1 base and J dropped 4; count of bases not matched to a gene: 5. CDR3 size: 14 residues. CDR3 in DNA: TGCAGTGCTAGAGTACAGGGGGGGAGCACTGAAGCTTTCTTT. Its protein is CSARVQGGSTEAFF.